This T cell receptor (beta chain) was identified in a study of identical twins. This clonotype was seen more than once but under ten times. The CDR3 is 15 amino acids. Germline values: CDR1 SGHRS, CDR2 YFSETQ. Trimming took 1 base from V and 13 from J; bases not matched to a gene: 15. TCRdb used MiXCR to reprocess the 5' RACE reads, holding one entry per CDR3 protein. The sample lists a few hundred thousand distinct CDR3 sequences, approximately 24% occurring once. Separately, the same data were catalogued under a study of T cells expressing NK-cell markers. Per that paper: Sorted CD3+CD56+NKG2C+, CD3+CD56+NKG2C- and CD3+CD56-NKG2C+ T-cell subsets were beta-chain profiled.

What was sequenced was CD4+ T cells sorted from blood. This sequence originates from a woman between 18 and 29 years old in good health. The chain uses TRBV5-1 and TRBJ1-2, with TRBD1 matching over 8 bases. CDR3 in amino acids: CASSLIQYGQGGFTF. Written as DNA, the CDR3 is TGCGCCAGCAGCTTGATACAGTACGGACAGGGTGGTTTCACCTTC.